This T cell receptor beta chain was sequenced during a study of blood T cell repertoires in COVID-19. Across the whole study: Both acute and convalescent COVID-19 samples were obtained from the United States, Italy and Spain. Sample material is recorded as cDNA or gDNA derived from T cells, B-cell-depleted T cells, or PBMCs.

This clone was counted between two and nine times. Per the germline V gene, CDR1 is KGHSH and CDR2 is LQKENI. J gave up 5 bases and V 4 bases, and 9 bases lay outside the gene matches. The CDR3 loop spans 15 amino acids. As originally analysed: Estimates of nucleated cell counts were drawn from the amplification of reference gene primers. Profiling relied on immunoSEQ multiplex PCR, and the TCRdb table lists in-frame clones only, not all of them. The V and J calls and clone size are taken from that table; D and trimming were inferred from the DNA. The profile shows over 200,000 clones, 80% to 85% of them singletons.

The sample comprised peripheral blood. The V gene is TRBV18, the J gene TRBJ2-7; 9 nucleotides agree with TRBD1. The source of this sequence is a human donor in a cohort sampled during active COVID-19. CDR3 region: CASSLTGGLSHEQYF. CDR3 DNA sequence: TGTGCCAGCTCACTTACAGGGGGCCTGTCTCACGAGCAGTACTTC.